This is a list of T cell receptor beta chains from one sample in a study of response to subunit inactivated influenza vaccine. TCRdb re-derived calls from the RT-PCR reads in MiXCR, one entry per CDR3 protein. This table has roughly 570,000 distinct CDR3 sequences, over 10% appearing once. The sequencing here drew on PBMCs from blood, taken roughly 45 days after vaccination. These receptors were taken from a man in his forties or fifties who received an inactivated influenza vaccine. Both conserved end residues are part of each CDR3. The order of the fields is D gene, clone size, J gene, V gene, CDR3 DNA, CDR3 protein. D genes are given only for firm matches. Not all rows give a size; the values are once, few, many and, for expanded clones, a class.

TRBD2	few	TRBJ2-7	TRBV7-8	TGTGCCAGCAGATCGACTAGCGGGAGCTCCTACGAGCAGTACTTC	CASRSTSGSSYEQYF
NA	NA	TRBJ2-3	TRBV7-2	TGTGCCAGCAGCTTAGGTCTAGCCTCCGGAGATACGCAGTATTTT	CASSLGLASGDTQYF
NA	NA	TRBJ1-2	TRBV5-1	TGCGCCAGCAGTCCTCCGAATAAGGGCCACTATGGCTACACCTTC	CASSPPNKGHYGYTF
NA	NA	TRBJ2-7	TRBV7-2	TGTGCCAGCAGCCCCGGCGTCCCCTACGAGCAGTACTTC	CASSPGVPYEQYF
TRBD2	few	TRBJ2-3	TRBV4-3	TGCGCCAGCAGCCACGGGACTAGCGGAGTTGAGACGCAGTATTTT	CASSHGTSGVETQYF
NA	NA	TRBJ2-2	TRBV5-1	TGCGCCAGCAGCTTGCGGCAGACATATACAAACACCGGGGAGCTGTTTTTT	CASSLRQTYTNTGELFF
TRBD2	NA	TRBJ2-3	TRBV28	TGTGCCAGCAGTCCCTGGACTAGCGGGAGAGGGGGAACAGATACGCAGTATTTT	CASSPWTSGRGGTDTQYF
NA	few	TRBJ1-2	TRBV3-1	TGTGCCAGCAGCCAACTAACTGCGGGACCGAGAAACTATGGCTACACCTTC	CASSQLTAGPRNYGYTF
NA	many	TRBJ2-7	TRBV21-1	TGTGCCAGCAGAGGAAACGGACGGGCGAGCGACGAGCAGTACTTC	CASRGNGRASDEQYF
TRBD1	NA	TRBJ1-1	TRBV20-1	TGCAGTGCTCCCAGGGGGTTTAGCACTGAAGCTTTCTTT	CSAPRGFSTEAFF
NA	few	TRBJ2-7	TRBV5-1	TGCGCCAGCAGCCCGGACACCAGCTCCTACGAGCAGTACTTC	CASSPDTSSYEQYF
TRBD1	NA	TRBJ1-2	TRBV20-1	TGCAGTGCTAGAGATCTTCAGGGGGTCTCTGGCTACACCTTC	CSARDLQGVSGYTF
NA	NA	TRBJ1-1	TRBV6-1	TGTGCCAGCAAGGTAAAGGGGACGGGGAACACTGAAGCTTTCTTT	CASKVKGTGNTEAFF
NA	few	TRBJ1-2	TRBV28	TGTGCCAGCAGTTTATCAAGGAATGTAAACCATGGCTACACCTTC	CASSLSRNVNHGYTF
TRBD1	NA	TRBJ1-1	TRBV20-1	TGCAGTGCTCAAACAGGGGGCGCGGACACTGAAGCTTTCTTT	CSAQTGGADTEAFF
NA	NA	TRBJ2-5	TRBV9	TGTGCCAGCAGACCCCCGGGAGCGGCAGAGACCCAGTACTTC	CASRPPGAAETQYF
NA	NA	TRBJ2-7	TRBV20-1	TGCAGTGCTAGTTACGGGAACGAGCAGTACTTC	CSASYGNEQYF
TRBD2	NA	TRBJ2-3	TRBV7-8	TGTGCCAGCAGTTCTAGCGGGGGAGATACTACGCAGTATTTT	CASSSSGGDTTQYF
NA	many	TRBJ2-1	TRBV7-6	TGTGCCAGCAGCTTAGAAGGAAACGGCATCAATGAGCAGTTCTTC	CASSLEGNGINEQFF
TRBD2	many	TRBJ2-1	TRBV5-6	TGTGCCAGCAGCTTGTATGCGGGGGTTTCCTACAATGAGCAGTTCTTC	CASSLYAGVSYNEQFF
NA	many	TRBJ1-3	TRBV20-1	TGCAGTGCTAGGACGGTCGGGGACACCATATATTTT	CSARTVGDTIYF
NA	many	TRBJ1-1	TRBV5-1	TGCGCCAGCAGCGACAACCCTGGACAGCAAACTGAAGCTTTCTTT	CASSDNPGQQTEAFF
NA	few	TRBJ2-4	TRBV4-3	TGCGCCAGCAGCCAGGGAAGCCAGCCAGGAAAAAACATTCAGTACTTC	CASSQGSQPGKNIQYF
NA	NA	TRBJ2-2	TRBV7-6	TGTGCCAGCAGCCAATCAGGCGACACCGGGGAGCTGTTTTTT	CASSQSGDTGELFF
NA	many	TRBJ2-3	TRBV24-1	TGTGCCACCAGTGATTTGGGCTCGTTAAACACAGATACGCAGTATTTT	CATSDLGSLNTDTQYF
TRBD2	few	TRBJ2-3	TRBV15	TGTGCCACCAGCACCGGGGGGAGCACAGATACGCAGTATTTT	CATSTGGSTDTQYF
TRBD2	NA	TRBJ2-3	TRBV11-2	TGTGCCAGCAGCATAATAGGGACTAGCGGGGGGCACACAGATACGCAGTATTTT	CASSIIGTSGGHTDTQYF
TRBD2	NA	TRBJ2-1	TRBV11-2	TGTGCCAGCAGCTTAGGGGATGGGACTACCTACAATGAGCAGTTCTTC	CASSLGDGTTYNEQFF
NA	NA	TRBJ2-7	TRBV5-5	TGTGCCAGCAGCTACAGGAGTACCTACGAGCAGTACTTC	CASSYRSTYEQYF
NA	few	TRBJ2-1	TRBV7-7	TGTGCTAGCAGCTTATCCCTAGACAATGAGCAGTTCTTC	CASSLSLDNEQFF
TRBD2	NA	TRBJ2-5	TRBV10-3	TGTGCCATCAGTGAGGAAAAGGGACTAGGTTCGACCCAGTACTTC	CAISEEKGLGSTQYF
TRBD1	few	TRBJ2-7	TRBV20-1	TGCAGTGCTAGAGCTGGGACAGCCCAATCCTACGAGCAGTACTTC	CSARAGTAQSYEQYF
NA	NA	TRBJ2-5	TRBV11-2	TGTGCCAGCAGCTCGGGGTACTCCAGGGCGGAGACCCAGTACTTC	CASSSGYSRAETQYF
TRBD1	few	TRBJ1-1	TRBV7-9	TGTGCCAGCAGCTTAGGACAGGGGTCCCCTGAAGCTTTCTTT	CASSLGQGSPEAFF
TRBD1	few	TRBJ2-7	TRBV7-2	TGTGCCAGCAGCTTAGCCTTCGCCGGGACAGGGAATGAGCAGTACTTC	CASSLAFAGTGNEQYF
TRBD1	NA	TRBJ1-6	TRBV12-3/TRBV12-4	TGTGCCAGCAGTTCATCGACAGGGACCTATAATTCACCCCTCCACTTT	CASSSSTGTYNSPLHF
TRBD2	NA	TRBJ2-1	TRBV10-2	TGCGCCAGCAGTGACTCTAGCGGGGGGGTCAATGAGCAGTTCTTC	CASSDSSGGVNEQFF
TRBD1	few	TRBJ1-2	TRBV28	TGTGCCAGCAGTTTTTTCGGGACAGGGGTTGGCTACACCTTC	CASSFFGTGVGYTF
TRBD1	few	TRBJ2-7	TRBV20-1	TGCAGTGCTAGAGAGGGTCAGGGGGCGCAGTACTTC	CSAREGQGAQYF
NA	few	TRBJ2-1	TRBV12-3/TRBV12-4	TGTGCCAGCAGTTTTGCAGCTGGTGAGCAGTTCTTC	CASSFAAGEQFF
NA	NA	TRBJ2-6	TRBV29-1	TGCAGCGCTAAGGAGGGGGCTGGGGCCAACGTCCTGACTTTC	CSAKEGAGANVLTF
TRBD2	few	TRBJ2-7	TRBV18	TGTGCCAGCTCACTTTCTAGCGGGGGGACCCACGAGCAGTACTTC	CASSLSSGGTHEQYF
NA	NA	TRBJ2-7	TRBV28	TGTGCCAGCAGTTCCCTACCAACAAGCTACGAGCAGTACTTC	CASSSLPTSYEQYF
NA	many	TRBJ2-1	TRBV4-1	TGCGCCAGCAGCCTAACTTCGCTAAGTGGACTGAGCTCCTACAATGAGCAGTTCTTC	CASSLTSLSGLSSYNEQFF
NA	NA	TRBJ2-7	TRBV29-1	TGCAGCGTTGAATACGAGCGGGCCCCCTACGAGCAGTACTTC	CSVEYERAPYEQYF
TRBD1	NA	TRBJ2-2	TRBV7-8	TGTGCCAGCAGCTTTGGGACAGGGGGCCCCGGGGAGCTGTTTTTT	CASSFGTGGPGELFF
TRBD1	NA	TRBJ1-4	TRBV5-1	TGCGCCAGCCATCAACCGACAGGGATTAATGAAAAACTGTTTTTT	CASHQPTGINEKLFF
NA	many	TRBJ1-1	TRBV6-2/TRBV6-3	TGTGCCAGCAATTTCAGGGGACATTGGAACACTGAAGCTTTCTTT	CASNFRGHWNTEAFF
TRBD2	NA	TRBJ2-7	TRBV29-1	TGCAGCGTGGGGCAACTAGCGGGAGGGGAGCAGTACTTC	CSVGQLAGGEQYF
TRBD1	few	TRBJ2-1	TRBV11-3	TGTGCCAGCAGCTTAGGCGGGACAGGGTTCTACAATGAGCAGTTCTTC	CASSLGGTGFYNEQFF
NA	few	TRBJ2-7	TRBV10-2	TGCGCCAGCAGTGAGTACTGGATCTACGAGCAGTACTTC	CASSEYWIYEQYF
NA	many	TRBJ1-2	TRBV4-3	TGCGCCAGCAGCCCCGAGGCCATGGCGCATGGCTACACCTTC	CASSPEAMAHGYTF
NA	NA	TRBJ1-1	TRBV29-1	TGCAGCGTTGTGACGAGGGCCCTGAACACTGAAGCTTTCTTT	CSVVTRALNTEAFF
TRBD2	many	TRBJ2-1	TRBV28	TGTGCCAGCAGTGACCGGGACTACAACAATGAGCAGTTCTTC	CASSDRDYNNEQFF
NA	NA	TRBJ2-2	TRBV5-1	TGCGCCAGCAGCTTAATTACGACGAACACCGGGGAGCTGTTTTTT	CASSLITTNTGELFF
TRBD2	many	TRBJ2-1	TRBV7-8	TGTGCCAGCAGCTACCGAGGACGAGCGGGAGGGCCTACGTCCTACAATGAGCAGTTCTTC	CASSYRGRAGGPTSYNEQFF
NA	few	TRBJ1-2	TRBV7-2	TGTGCCAGCAGTCCAACCGGGATCCCTTATGGCTACACCTTC	CASSPTGIPYGYTF
NA	once	TRBJ2-5	TRBV18	TGTGCCAGCTCACCAGGGGTAGCGGAGACCCAGTACTTC	CASSPGVAETQYF
NA	NA	TRBJ2-3	TRBV12-3/TRBV12-4	TGTGCCAGCATTCCCACACCGCTATTAATCACAGATACGCAGTATTTT	CASIPTPLLITDTQYF
TRBD1	many	TRBJ2-5	TRBV7-9	TGTGCCAGCAGCCGGGGACAGAACCAAGAGACCCAGTACTTC	CASSRGQNQETQYF